This passage covers 5 T cell receptor beta chains from one sample sequenced in a study of CD8+ T cells in alopecia areata. RNA was isolated and reverse transcribed to cDNA, the sequencing template. Method: immunoSEQ multiplex PCR; TCRdb's copy keeps in-frame clones and lacks some. The table records just under 65,000 clones, under 60% of them present only once. Treatment of the sample: oral pan-JAK inhibitor, 5-10 mg twice daily. The source was CD8+ T cells sorted from blood, collected at approximately week 36, from a patient treated with tofacitinib. The source of these receptors is a human donor with alopecia areata.

The V call is TRBV11-2, the J call TRBJ2-4, with D possibly called TRBD1 or TRBD2 (6 bases each). V lost 0 bases and J lost 0, with 15 bases in between. Germline V CDR1 and CDR2: SGHAT, FQNNGV. The CDR3 runs to 18 residues. This chain's CDR3 is CASSLEAEGVIAKNIQYF. CDR3 DNA: TGTGCCAGCAGCTTAGAGGCGGAGGGGGTAATAGCCAAAAACATTCAGTACTTC.

The genes are TRBV28 and TRBJ2-7, with D possibly called TRBD1 or TRBD2 (5 bases each). Trimming cost V 5 bases and J 7 bases, with 21 bases left between them. This CDR3 has 15 amino acids. Germline lookup yields CDR1 MDHEN and CDR2 SYDVKM. In nucleotides, the CDR3 is TGTGCCAGCAGTGTAGCCCGGGACCTGTACGTGGAGCAGTACTTC. Its translation: CASSVARDLYVEQYF. The variable domain in full, completed from reference TRBV28 and TRBJ2-7, reads DVKVTQSSRYLVKRTGEKVFLECVQDMDHENMFWYRQDPGLGLRLIYFSYDVKMKEKGDIPEGYSVSREKKERFSLILESASTNQTSMYLCASSVARDLYVEQYFGPGTRLTVT.

The V gene is TRBV13, the J gene TRBJ1-1, with D unresolved. The CDR3 contains 11 residues. V lost 5 bases, J lost 6 bases, and 7 bases lay in between. Germline V CDR1 and CDR2: PRHDT, FYEKMQ (reference sequence). CDR3 nucleotide sequence: TGTGCCAGCAGCGGAGGTTCTGAAGCTTTCTTT. Amino acids: CASSGGSEAFF.

The V gene is TRBV5-6, the J gene TRBJ1-1; D is ambiguous. Germline-derived CDR1 and CDR2 are SGHDT and YYEEEE. Trimming pared 4 bases from V and 1 base from J, leaving 14 bases between. The CDR3 is 15 residues long. The chain's CDR3 is CASSPTPRSNTEAFF. The CDR3 nucleotides read TGTGCCAGCAGCCCAACGCCCCGGTCGAACACTGAAGCTTTCTTT.

The rearrangement joins TRBV30 to TRBJ2-1, with 12 nucleotides matching TRBD2. Losses at the gene ends were 2 bases for V and 4 bases for J; bases not matched to a gene: 3. Per germline, CDR1 GTSNPN and CDR2 SVGIG (reference sequence). CDR3 length: 15 residues. The CDR3 DNA reads TGTGCCTGGAGTACCGGGACTAGCGGGTACAATGAGCAGTTCTTC. This gives the protein CAWSTGTSGYNEQFF.